This T cell receptor beta chain is from a study of blood T cell repertoires in COVID-19. Study details: Some COVID-19 samples were acute and others convalescent; all came from the United States, Italy and Spain. Nucleic acid was either cDNA or gDNA, and it came from T cells, B-cell-depleted T cells, or PBMCs.

The germline V gene encodes CDR1 MNHEY and CDR2 SVGAGI. Trimming took 4 bases from V and 0 from J; bases not matched to a gene: 3. CDR3 length: 15 amino acids. In the authors' workflow: Reference gene primer amplification yielded estimated nucleated cell counts. This table comes from immunoSEQ multiplex PCR, and its TCRdb copy is limited to in-frame clones, with some not included. The V and J calls and the clone size are those of that table, but D and trimming were determined from the DNA. This sample has 200,000 to 300,000 clones, with 83% found just once. The chain links TRBV6-5 to TRBJ1-3; 7 nucleotides line up with TRBD1. This sequence originates from a human donor in a cohort sampled during active COVID-19. Sequenced: peripheral blood. DNA for the CDR3: TGTGCCAGCAGTTTACAGGGGTACTCTGGAAACACCATATATTTT. Amino acids: CASSLQGYSGNTIYF.